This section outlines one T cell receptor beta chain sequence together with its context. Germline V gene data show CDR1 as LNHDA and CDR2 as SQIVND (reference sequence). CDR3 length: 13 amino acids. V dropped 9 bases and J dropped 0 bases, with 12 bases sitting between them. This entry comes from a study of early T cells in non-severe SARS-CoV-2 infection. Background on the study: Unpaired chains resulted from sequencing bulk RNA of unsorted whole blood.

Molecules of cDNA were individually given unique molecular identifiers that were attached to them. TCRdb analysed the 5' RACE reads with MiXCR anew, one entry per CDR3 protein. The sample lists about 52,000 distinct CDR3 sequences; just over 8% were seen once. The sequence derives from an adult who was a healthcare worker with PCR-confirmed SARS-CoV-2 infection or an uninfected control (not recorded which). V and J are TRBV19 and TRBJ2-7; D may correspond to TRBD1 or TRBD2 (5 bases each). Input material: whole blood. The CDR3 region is CASAWGSSYEQYF. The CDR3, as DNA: TGTGCCAGCGCGTGGGGGAGCTCCTACGAGCAGTACTTC.